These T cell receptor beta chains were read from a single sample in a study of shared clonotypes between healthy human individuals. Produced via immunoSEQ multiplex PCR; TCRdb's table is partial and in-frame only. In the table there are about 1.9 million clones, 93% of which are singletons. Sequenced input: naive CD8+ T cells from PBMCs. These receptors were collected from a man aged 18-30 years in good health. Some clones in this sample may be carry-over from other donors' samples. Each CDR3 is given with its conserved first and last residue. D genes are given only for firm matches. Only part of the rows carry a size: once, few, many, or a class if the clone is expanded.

CDR3nt: TGCAGCGTTGTGGGGGGGGTAGGCACTGAAGCTTTCTTT; CDR3aa: CSVVGGVGTEAFF; j_gene: TRBJ1-1; v_gene: TRBV29-1; d_gene: NA; abundance: NA
CDR3nt: TGCACCAGCAGCCGGGACAGGGGTCCCTACGAGCAGTACTTC; CDR3aa: CTSSRDRGPYEQYF; j_gene: TRBJ2-7; v_gene: TRBV1; d_gene: NA; abundance: NA
CDR3nt: TGTGCCAGCAGCGTAAACTATAATGAAAAACTGTTTTTT; CDR3aa: CASSVNYNEKLFF; j_gene: TRBJ1-4; v_gene: TRBV9; d_gene: NA; abundance: NA
CDR3nt: TGTGCCATCAGTGAGGATACTAGCGGATCCACCTACGAGCAGTACTTC; CDR3aa: CAISEDTSGSTYEQYF; j_gene: TRBJ2-7; v_gene: TRBV10-3; d_gene: TRBD2; abundance: NA
CDR3nt: TGTGCCAGCAGCTCCCGGACTAAACAGCCGCATCGGCCCTTCTTT; CDR3aa: CASSSRTKQPHRPFF; j_gene: TRBJ1-1; v_gene: TRBV11-2; d_gene: NA; abundance: NA
CDR3nt: TGTGCCAGCAGTTACCTGGGACAGCACAATCAGCCCCAGCATTTT; CDR3aa: CASSYLGQHNQPQHF; j_gene: TRBJ1-5; v_gene: TRBV6-5; d_gene: TRBD1; abundance: NA
CDR3nt: TGTGCCAGCAGTTTGAAACTGGGTGACCACGAGCAGTACTTC; CDR3aa: CASSLKLGDHEQYF; j_gene: TRBJ2-7; v_gene: TRBV27; d_gene: NA; abundance: NA
CDR3nt: TGTGCCATCAGTGAGTCGGAGTACAGGGGTGAGCAGTTCTTC; CDR3aa: CAISESEYRGEQFF; j_gene: TRBJ2-1; v_gene: TRBV10-3; d_gene: TRBD1; abundance: NA
CDR3nt: TGCGCCAGCAGCCAACAACAGGGAGGGACTGAAGCTTTCTTT; CDR3aa: CASSQQQGGTEAFF; j_gene: TRBJ1-1; v_gene: TRBV4-1; d_gene: NA; abundance: NA
CDR3nt: TGTGCCATCAGGGGGGGGACTAGCACAGATACGCAGTATTTT; CDR3aa: CAIRGGTSTDTQYF; j_gene: TRBJ2-3; v_gene: TRBV10-3; d_gene: TRBD2; abundance: NA
CDR3nt: TGTGCCAGCAGCGCGCGGACTAGCGGGAGGGCCAATGAGCAGTTCTTC; CDR3aa: CASSARTSGRANEQFF; j_gene: TRBJ2-1; v_gene: TRBV11-2; d_gene: TRBD2; abundance: once
CDR3nt: TGTGCCAGTAGTATGACAGGTCAAGAGACCCAGTACTTC; CDR3aa: CASSMTGQETQYF; j_gene: TRBJ2-5; v_gene: TRBV19; d_gene: NA; abundance: NA
CDR3nt: TGCGCCAGCAGCCAGCGACAGGGGGCGGCTCACTTCTATGGCTACACCTTC; CDR3aa: CASSQRQGAAHFYGYTF; j_gene: TRBJ1-2; v_gene: TRBV4-3; d_gene: TRBD1; abundance: NA
CDR3nt: TGTGCCAGCAGTTTATCAGCGCCTAGCACAGATACGCAGTATTTT; CDR3aa: CASSLSAPSTDTQYF; j_gene: TRBJ2-3; v_gene: TRBV28; d_gene: NA; abundance: NA
CDR3nt: TGTGCCAGCAGCTTAGCCCCGATGAGGCAGACTGAGCAGTTCTTC; CDR3aa: CASSLAPMRQTEQFF; j_gene: TRBJ2-1; v_gene: TRBV7-6; d_gene: NA; abundance: NA
CDR3nt: TGTGCCAGCAGTTTAACTAGGAACACTGAAGCTTTCTTT; CDR3aa: CASSLTRNTEAFF; j_gene: TRBJ1-1; v_gene: TRBV27; d_gene: NA; abundance: NA
CDR3nt: TGTGCCAGCTCACCTCCATTCCTACTAGCGGGAGGGGTCAATGAGCAGTTCTTC; CDR3aa: CASSPPFLLAGGVNEQFF; j_gene: TRBJ2-1; v_gene: TRBV18; d_gene: TRBD2; abundance: once
CDR3nt: TGTGCCACCAGCAGAGAGGAAGGAGGCCTAGCGGGAGGGCCGTACTACAATGAGCAGTTCTTC; CDR3aa: CATSREEGGLAGGPYYNEQFF; j_gene: TRBJ2-1; v_gene: TRBV15; d_gene: TRBD2; abundance: NA
CDR3nt: TGCGCCAGCAGCCAAGAGGGTGGACGGGCCAACTATGGCTACACCTTC; CDR3aa: CASSQEGGRANYGYTF; j_gene: TRBJ1-2; v_gene: TRBV4-1; d_gene: NA; abundance: NA
CDR3nt: TGCGCCAGCAGCCAAGAAAGTGGAGCATCCTACAATGAGCAGTTCTTC; CDR3aa: CASSQESGASYNEQFF; j_gene: TRBJ2-1; v_gene: TRBV4-3; d_gene: NA; abundance: once
CDR3nt: TGTGCCAGCAACTTAGCGCCGAGGGCCTACGAGCAGTACTTC; CDR3aa: CASNLAPRAYEQYF; j_gene: TRBJ2-7; v_gene: TRBV5-6; d_gene: NA; abundance: NA
CDR3nt: TGTGCCAGCAGCGTAGACGTGGGCCGTGGTACAGATACGCAGTATTTT; CDR3aa: CASSVDVGRGTDTQYF; j_gene: TRBJ2-3; v_gene: TRBV9; d_gene: NA; abundance: NA
CDR3nt: TGTGCCAGCAGCGCCAAAGTGGTCGGGGGCACTGAAGCTTTCTTT; CDR3aa: CASSAKVVGGTEAFF; j_gene: TRBJ1-1; v_gene: TRBV7-8; d_gene: NA; abundance: once
CDR3nt: TGTGCCAGCAGTTTGAAAGGGAACTATGGCTACACCTTC; CDR3aa: CASSLKGNYGYTF; j_gene: TRBJ1-2; v_gene: TRBV28; d_gene: NA; abundance: NA
CDR3nt: TGTGCCTGGAGTGGAGCCCTTCAGGGGCCCAACTACGAGCAGTACTTC; CDR3aa: CAWSGALQGPNYEQYF; j_gene: TRBJ2-7; v_gene: TRBV30; d_gene: NA; abundance: NA
CDR3nt: TGTGCCAGCACCAATACAGGGGGCGCCTATGGCTACACCTTC; CDR3aa: CASTNTGGAYGYTF; j_gene: TRBJ1-2; v_gene: TRBV27; d_gene: TRBD1; abundance: NA
CDR3nt: TGTGCCAGCAGCCCAGAGAGGGAGACCCAGTACTTC; CDR3aa: CASSPERETQYF; j_gene: TRBJ2-5; v_gene: TRBV7-6; d_gene: NA; abundance: NA
CDR3nt: TGTGCCAGCAGCTTCACAGAGAACACTGAAGCTTTCTTT; CDR3aa: CASSFTENTEAFF; j_gene: TRBJ1-1; v_gene: TRBV7-2; d_gene: NA; abundance: NA
CDR3nt: TGTGCCAGCAGTCCCGACCCGACACGCCGGACCCAGTACTTC; CDR3aa: CASSPDPTRRTQYF; j_gene: TRBJ2-5; v_gene: TRBV28; d_gene: NA; abundance: once
CDR3nt: TGTGCCAGCAGTTTATACAGGGAACATCAGCCCCAGCATTTT; CDR3aa: CASSLYREHQPQHF; j_gene: TRBJ1-5; v_gene: TRBV28; d_gene: NA; abundance: NA
CDR3nt: TGTGCCAGCTCACCCAGGCCGGGCCCGAGCTCCTACAATGAGCAGTTCTTC; CDR3aa: CASSPRPGPSSYNEQFF; j_gene: TRBJ2-1; v_gene: TRBV18; d_gene: NA; abundance: NA
CDR3nt: TGTGCCAGCAGTTTACCCGGTGACTACGCCAATGAGCAGTTCTTC; CDR3aa: CASSLPGDYANEQFF; j_gene: TRBJ2-1; v_gene: TRBV28; d_gene: NA; abundance: NA
CDR3nt: TGTGCCAGCAGCTCGAGCCCGTTGGGATTTAACACTGAAGCTTTCTTT; CDR3aa: CASSSSPLGFNTEAFF; j_gene: TRBJ1-1; v_gene: TRBV13; d_gene: NA; abundance: NA
CDR3nt: TGTGCCAGCAGTCCACCCCGCTGGGGGTACTACGAGCAGTACTTC; CDR3aa: CASSPPRWGYYEQYF; j_gene: TRBJ2-7; v_gene: TRBV28; d_gene: NA; abundance: NA
CDR3nt: TGTGCCAGCTCACCACCCGGAATTAACTATGGCTACACCTTC; CDR3aa: CASSPPGINYGYTF; j_gene: TRBJ1-2; v_gene: TRBV18; d_gene: NA; abundance: NA
CDR3nt: TGTGCCAGCAGTTTCGGGGGACAGAAATACGAGCAGTACTTC; CDR3aa: CASSFGGQKYEQYF; j_gene: TRBJ2-7; v_gene: TRBV27; d_gene: NA; abundance: NA
CDR3nt: TGTGCCAGCAGCCCGGGCCTGGATCCGAGTTCGGGGGCCAACGTCCTGACTTTC; CDR3aa: CASSPGLDPSSGANVLTF; j_gene: TRBJ2-6; v_gene: TRBV5-4; d_gene: NA; abundance: NA
CDR3nt: TGTGCCAGCAGCTTAGTTCTAGGAGGTCATAATGAGCAGTTCTTC; CDR3aa: CASSLVLGGHNEQFF; j_gene: TRBJ2-1; v_gene: TRBV7-2; d_gene: NA; abundance: NA
CDR3nt: TGTGCCAGCAGCGTAGTCCCTATTGGCTCCTACAATGAGCAGTTCTTC; CDR3aa: CASSVVPIGSYNEQFF; j_gene: TRBJ2-1; v_gene: TRBV9; d_gene: NA; abundance: NA
CDR3nt: TGTGCCAGTAGTATAAGGGGGACGGGACAAGAGACCCAGTACTTC; CDR3aa: CASSIRGTGQETQYF; j_gene: TRBJ2-5; v_gene: TRBV19; d_gene: NA; abundance: once
CDR3nt: TGTGCCACCAGCATTTTTTCCAGCAGCAATGAGCAGTTCTTC; CDR3aa: CATSIFSSSNEQFF; j_gene: TRBJ2-1; v_gene: TRBV15; d_gene: NA; abundance: NA
CDR3nt: TGTGCCAGTAGCCGGGACAGCTACAATCAGCCCCAGCATTTT; CDR3aa: CASSRDSYNQPQHF; j_gene: TRBJ1-5; v_gene: TRBV19; d_gene: TRBD1; abundance: NA
CDR3nt: TGTGCCAGCAGCCACAGAGGGACAGGGGTGCCAACCGGGGAGCTGTTTTTT; CDR3aa: CASSHRGTGVPTGELFF; j_gene: TRBJ2-2; v_gene: TRBV11-2; d_gene: TRBD1; abundance: NA
CDR3nt: TGTGCCAGCAGCGTAGGAATAAAGAGCGGACGGAGCCAAGAGACCCAGTACTTC; CDR3aa: CASSVGIKSGRSQETQYF; j_gene: TRBJ2-5; v_gene: TRBV9; d_gene: NA; abundance: NA
CDR3nt: TGTGCCAGTAGTATGGACACGTACAATGAGCAGTTCTTC; CDR3aa: CASSMDTYNEQFF; j_gene: TRBJ2-1; v_gene: TRBV19; d_gene: NA; abundance: NA
CDR3nt: TGTGCCAGCAGCAGTCTACAGGGGGCAAACTATGGCTACACCTTC; CDR3aa: CASSSLQGANYGYTF; j_gene: TRBJ1-2; v_gene: TRBV21-1; d_gene: NA; abundance: NA
CDR3nt: TGTGCCAGCAGTTCCTATGAGCGGGAGAGGATCGGGGAGCTGTTTTTT; CDR3aa: CASSSYERERIGELFF; j_gene: TRBJ2-2; v_gene: TRBV6-5; d_gene: TRBD2; abundance: once
CDR3nt: TGTGCCAGCAGTTTATCGGCAAGCACAGATACGCAGTATTTT; CDR3aa: CASSLSASTDTQYF; j_gene: TRBJ2-3; v_gene: TRBV27; d_gene: NA; abundance: NA
CDR3nt: TGTGCCAGCAGCTCGCTTGATAAAGCGAACACTGAAGCTTTCTTT; CDR3aa: CASSSLDKANTEAFF; j_gene: TRBJ1-1; v_gene: TRBV11-2; d_gene: NA; abundance: few
CDR3nt: TGTGCCAGCAGCCCCACGGGGACCGACCCAGGGACGGGGGAGCTGTTTTTT; CDR3aa: CASSPTGTDPGTGELFF; j_gene: TRBJ2-2; v_gene: TRBV11-2; d_gene: NA; abundance: NA
CDR3nt: TGTGCCAGCAGAAGAATTAGCGGGAGGCCAGATACGCAGTATTTT; CDR3aa: CASRRISGRPDTQYF; j_gene: TRBJ2-3; v_gene: TRBV28; d_gene: TRBD2; abundance: NA
CDR3nt: TGTGCCAGCAGCTTGCTTGGGACTAGCGGGAGGCCCTACAATGAGCAGTTCTTC; CDR3aa: CASSLLGTSGRPYNEQFF; j_gene: TRBJ2-1; v_gene: TRBV7-8; d_gene: TRBD2; abundance: NA
CDR3nt: TGTGCCAGCCGTACCCCAGAGAGGCCCGGGGAGCTGTTTTTT; CDR3aa: CASRTPERPGELFF; j_gene: TRBJ2-2; v_gene: TRBV27; d_gene: NA; abundance: NA
CDR3nt: TGTGCCAGCATGGCCGGGAGGGCCTTAGAGCAGTTCTTC; CDR3aa: CASMAGRALEQFF; j_gene: TRBJ2-1; v_gene: TRBV25-1; d_gene: TRBD2; abundance: NA
CDR3nt: TGTGCCAGCAGCTTTACCTGGGACAGGGGGAGCACCGGGGAGCTGTTTTTT; CDR3aa: CASSFTWDRGSTGELFF; j_gene: TRBJ2-2; v_gene: TRBV5-6; d_gene: TRBD1; abundance: NA